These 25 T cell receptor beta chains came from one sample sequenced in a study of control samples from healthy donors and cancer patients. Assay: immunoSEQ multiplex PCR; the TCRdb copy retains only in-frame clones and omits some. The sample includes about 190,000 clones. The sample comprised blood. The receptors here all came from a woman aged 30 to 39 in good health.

The CDR3 is CASSLPLGLAGDYEQYF. In DNA form, the CDR3 reads TGTGCCAGCAGTTTGCCCCTGGGACTAGCGGGAGACTACGAGCAGTACTTC. This chain connects TRBV28 to TRBJ2-7, with 14 bases fitting TRBD2. J gave up 3 bases and V 3 bases, and 7 bases lay outside the gene matches. The germline V gene has CDR1 MDHEN and CDR2 SYDVKM. The CDR3 contains 17 residues.

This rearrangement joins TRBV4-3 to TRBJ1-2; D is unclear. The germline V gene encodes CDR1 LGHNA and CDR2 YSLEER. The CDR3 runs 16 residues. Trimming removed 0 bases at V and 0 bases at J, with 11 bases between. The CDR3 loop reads CASSQDPSTTNYGYTF. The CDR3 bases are TGCGCCAGCAGCCAAGATCCGTCCACGACTAACTATGGCTACACCTTC.

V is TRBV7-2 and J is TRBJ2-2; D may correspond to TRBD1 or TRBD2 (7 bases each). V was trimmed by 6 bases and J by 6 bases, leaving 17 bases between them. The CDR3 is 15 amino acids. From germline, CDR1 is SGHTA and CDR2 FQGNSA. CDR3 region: CASRPPGGGAGELFF. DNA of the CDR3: TGTGCCAGCAGACCCCCAGGGGGAGGGGCCGGGGAGCTGTTTTTT.

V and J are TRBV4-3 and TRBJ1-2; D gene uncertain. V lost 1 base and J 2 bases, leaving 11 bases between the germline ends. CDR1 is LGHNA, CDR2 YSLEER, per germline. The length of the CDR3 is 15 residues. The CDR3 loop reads CASSQVEGWNYGYTF. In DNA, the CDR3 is TGCGCCAGCAGCCAAGTCGAAGGGTGGAACTATGGCTACACCTTC.

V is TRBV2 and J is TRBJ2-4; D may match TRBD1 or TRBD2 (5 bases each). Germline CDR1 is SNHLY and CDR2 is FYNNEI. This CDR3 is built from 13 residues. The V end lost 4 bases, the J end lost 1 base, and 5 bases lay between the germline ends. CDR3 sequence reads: CASSGGAKNIQYF. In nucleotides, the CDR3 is TGTGCCAGCAGTGGGGGGGCCAAAAACATTCAGTACTTC.

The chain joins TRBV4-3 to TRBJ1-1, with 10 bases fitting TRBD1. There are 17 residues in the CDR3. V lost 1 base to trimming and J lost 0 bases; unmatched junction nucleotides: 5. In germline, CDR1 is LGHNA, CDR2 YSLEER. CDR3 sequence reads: CASSQGRDRGLNTEAFF. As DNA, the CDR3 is TGCGCCAGCAGCCAAGGGAGGGACAGGGGCCTGAACACTGAAGCTTTCTTT.

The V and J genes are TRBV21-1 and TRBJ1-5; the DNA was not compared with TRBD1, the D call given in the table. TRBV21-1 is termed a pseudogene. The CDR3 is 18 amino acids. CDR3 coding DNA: TGTGCCAGCAGCGCGAGGGACAGGGGATCGTCCTTACATCAGCCCCAGCATTTT. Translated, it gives CASSARDRGSSLHQPQHF.

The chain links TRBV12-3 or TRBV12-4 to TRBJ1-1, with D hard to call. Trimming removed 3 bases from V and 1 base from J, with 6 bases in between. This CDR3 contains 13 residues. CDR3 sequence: CASSFMGNTEAFF. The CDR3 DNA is TGTGCCAGCAGTTTCATGGGGAACACTGAAGCTTTCTTT.

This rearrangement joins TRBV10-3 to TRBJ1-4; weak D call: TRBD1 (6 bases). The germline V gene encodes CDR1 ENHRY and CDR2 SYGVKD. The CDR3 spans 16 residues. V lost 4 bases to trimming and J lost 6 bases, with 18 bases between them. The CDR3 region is CAISGPPQGRDEKLFF. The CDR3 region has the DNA TGTGCCATCAGTGGCCCCCCCCAGGGGAGGGATGAAAAACTGTTTTTT.

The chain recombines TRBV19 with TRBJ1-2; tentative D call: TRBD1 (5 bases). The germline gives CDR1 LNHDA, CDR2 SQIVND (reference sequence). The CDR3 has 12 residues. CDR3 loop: CAAGGANYGYTF. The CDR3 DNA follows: TGTGCAGCGGGAGGGGCTAACTATGGCTACACCTTC. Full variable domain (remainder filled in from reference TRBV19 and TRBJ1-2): DGGITQSPKYLFRKEGQNVTLSCEQNLNHDAMYWYRQDPGQGLRLIYYSQIVNDFQKGDIAEGYSVSREKKESFPLTVTSAQKNPTAFYLCAAGGANYGYTFGSGTRLTVV.

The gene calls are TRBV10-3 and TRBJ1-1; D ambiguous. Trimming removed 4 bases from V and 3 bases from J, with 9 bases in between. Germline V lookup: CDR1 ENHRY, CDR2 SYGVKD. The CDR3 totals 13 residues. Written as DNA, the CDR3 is TGTGCCATCAGTGGAAGTTTGGACACTGAAGCTTTCTTT. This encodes CAISGSLDTEAFF.

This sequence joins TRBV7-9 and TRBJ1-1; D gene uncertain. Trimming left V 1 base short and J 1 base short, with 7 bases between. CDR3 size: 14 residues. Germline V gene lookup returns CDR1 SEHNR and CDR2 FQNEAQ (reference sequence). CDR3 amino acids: CASSLVRGNTEAFF. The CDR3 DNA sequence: TGTGCCAGCAGCTTAGTTCGGGGGAACACTGAAGCTTTCTTT.

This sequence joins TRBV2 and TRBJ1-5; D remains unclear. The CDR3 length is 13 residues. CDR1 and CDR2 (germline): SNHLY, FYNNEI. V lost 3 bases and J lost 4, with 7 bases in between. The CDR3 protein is CASSDGRNQPQHF. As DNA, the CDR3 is TGTGCCAGCAGTGATGGGAGAAATCAGCCCCAGCATTTT.

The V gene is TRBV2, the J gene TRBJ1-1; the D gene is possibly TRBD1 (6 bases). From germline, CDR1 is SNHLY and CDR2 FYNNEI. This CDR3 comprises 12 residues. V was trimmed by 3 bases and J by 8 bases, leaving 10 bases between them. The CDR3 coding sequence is TGTGCCAGCAGTGACAAGGACAGCGAAGCTTTCTTT. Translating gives CASSDKDSEAFF.

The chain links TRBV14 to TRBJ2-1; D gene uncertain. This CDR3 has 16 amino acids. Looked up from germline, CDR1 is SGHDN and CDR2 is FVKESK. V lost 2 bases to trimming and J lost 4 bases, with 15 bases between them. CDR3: CASSQIFVKRYNEQFF. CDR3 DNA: TGTGCCAGCAGCCAAATTTTTGTTAAGAGATACAATGAGCAGTTCTTC.

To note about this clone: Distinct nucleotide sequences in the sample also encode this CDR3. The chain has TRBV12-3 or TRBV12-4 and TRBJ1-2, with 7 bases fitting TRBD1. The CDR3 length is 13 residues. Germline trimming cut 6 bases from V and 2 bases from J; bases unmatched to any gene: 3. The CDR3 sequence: CASSRQGNYGYTF. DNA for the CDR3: TGTGCCAGCAGCCGACAGGGAAACTATGGCTACACCTTC.

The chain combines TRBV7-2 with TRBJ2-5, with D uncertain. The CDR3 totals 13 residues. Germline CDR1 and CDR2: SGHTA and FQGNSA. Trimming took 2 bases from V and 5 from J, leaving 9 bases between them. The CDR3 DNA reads TGTGCCAGCAGCTTAAATAGCCTGGAGACCCAGTACTTC. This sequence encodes CASSLNSLETQYF.

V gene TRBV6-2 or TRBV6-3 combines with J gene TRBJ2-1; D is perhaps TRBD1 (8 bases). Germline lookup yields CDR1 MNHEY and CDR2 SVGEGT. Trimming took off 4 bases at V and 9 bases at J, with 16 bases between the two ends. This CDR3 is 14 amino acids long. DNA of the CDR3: TGTGCCAGCAGTTGGCCGACAGGGGAGGGTGAGCAGTTCTTC. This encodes CASSWPTGEGEQFF.

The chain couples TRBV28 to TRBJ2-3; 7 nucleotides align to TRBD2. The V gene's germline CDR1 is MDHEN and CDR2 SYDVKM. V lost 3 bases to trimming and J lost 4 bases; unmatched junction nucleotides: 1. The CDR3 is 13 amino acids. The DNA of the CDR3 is TGTGCCAGCAGTTTGGCGGGGGCAGATACGCAGTATTTT. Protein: CASSLAGADTQYF.

As DNA, the CDR3 is TGCGCCAGCAGTGACCCGGTGCTTTTCTCCTACAATGAGCAGTTCTTC. It specifies CASSDPVLFSYNEQFF. The V gene is TRBV10-1, the J gene TRBJ2-1; D not certain. Trimming cost V 3 bases and J 0 bases, with 12 bases left between them. The CDR3 contains 16 residues. Germline V lookup: CDR1 WNHNN, CDR2 SYGVQD (reference sequence).

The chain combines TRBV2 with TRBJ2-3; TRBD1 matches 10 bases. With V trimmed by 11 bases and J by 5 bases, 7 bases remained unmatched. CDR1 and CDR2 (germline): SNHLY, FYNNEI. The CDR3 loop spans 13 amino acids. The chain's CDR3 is CALTGGVGDTQYF. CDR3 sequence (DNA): TGTGCCTTGACAGGGGGCGTCGGAGATACGCAGTATTTT.

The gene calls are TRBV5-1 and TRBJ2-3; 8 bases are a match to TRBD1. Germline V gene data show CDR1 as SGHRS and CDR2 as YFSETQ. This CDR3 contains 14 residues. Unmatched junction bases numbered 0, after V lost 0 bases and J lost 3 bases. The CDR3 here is CASSLGDRTDTQYF. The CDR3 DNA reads TGCGCCAGCAGCTTGGGGGACAGGACAGATACGCAGTATTTT.

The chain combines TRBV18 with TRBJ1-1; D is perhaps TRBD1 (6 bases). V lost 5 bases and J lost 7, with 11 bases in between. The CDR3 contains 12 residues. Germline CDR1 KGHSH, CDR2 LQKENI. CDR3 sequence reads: CASSMIQGEAFF. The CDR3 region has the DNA TGTGCCAGCTCAATGATACAGGGTGAAGCTTTCTTT.

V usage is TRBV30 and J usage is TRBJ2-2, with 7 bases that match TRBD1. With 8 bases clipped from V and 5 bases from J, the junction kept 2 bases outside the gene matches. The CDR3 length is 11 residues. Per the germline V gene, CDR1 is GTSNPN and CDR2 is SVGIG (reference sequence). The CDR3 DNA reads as TGTGCCGGACAGGAAACCGGGGAGCTGTTTTTT. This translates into CAGQETGELFF.

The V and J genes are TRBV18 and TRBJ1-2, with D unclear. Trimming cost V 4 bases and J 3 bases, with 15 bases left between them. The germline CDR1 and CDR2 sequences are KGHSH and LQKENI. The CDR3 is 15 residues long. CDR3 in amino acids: CASSRSLSEDYGYTF. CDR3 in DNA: TGTGCCAGCTCACGGAGCCTTTCCGAGGACTATGGCTACACCTTC.